This is a list of T cell receptor beta chains from one sample in a study of blood T cell repertoires in COVID-19. Method: immunoSEQ multiplex PCR; TCRdb's copy keeps in-frame clones and lacks some. The table lists fewer than 250,000 clones, around 81% of them singletons. The material sequenced was peripheral blood. These receptors all come from a woman in her fifties or sixties with active or convalescent COVID-19. The conserved cysteine and the conserved F or W are not part of the CDR3 here. D genes are given only for firm matches. Rows may omit the clone size; those that give it use once, few, many or a size class.

D	size	V	J	CDR3
TRBD2	NA	TRBV18	TRBJ2-1	ASSPRSGGAYEQF
TRBD1	NA	TRBV6-5	TRBJ1-6	ASSSTGRSNSPLH
NA	NA	TRBV2	TRBJ1-2	ASSEEQGFGYT
NA	NA	TRBV30	TRBJ1-5	AWSSQVGGNQPQH
TRBD1	few	TRBV9	TRBJ1-5	ASSAQGGHQPQH
TRBD2	NA	TRBV5-1	TRBJ2-1	ASSPGLAGGPGPNEQF
NA	NA	TRBV29-1	TRBJ2-1	SVAQGFYNEQF
TRBD1	NA	TRBV9	TRBJ1-2	ASSVGTGRYYGYT
TRBD2	NA	TRBV10-1	TRBJ2-2	ASSEGLAGVIGGELF
TRBD2	once	TRBV6-5	TRBJ2-2	ASKLAGAGELF
TRBD2	NA	TRBV9	TRBJ2-3	ASSVGTSPSTDTQY
TRBD2	NA	TRBV19	TRBJ2-1	ATSNQGTSGGEQF
TRBD2	NA	TRBV7-2	TRBJ2-5	ASSVGGGAGETQY
NA	NA	TRBV11-2	TRBJ1-2	ASSLAPGAYGYT
NA	NA	TRBV7-9	TRBJ2-4	ASSLEEHQNIQY
TRBD2	few	TRBV6-7	TRBJ2-5	ASSPGLAVGQETQY
TRBD1	NA	TRBV2	TRBJ2-3	ASSEVTGYTDTQY
NA	NA	TRBV5-1	TRBJ2-2	ASSLAMQVPNTGELF
TRBD1	NA	TRBV29-1	TRBJ1-1	SAHRGGNTEAF
TRBD1	once	TRBV6-1	TRBJ1-6	ASSEEGARDSPLH
TRBD2	NA	TRBV5-1	TRBJ2-1	ASNRDGGGASNEQF
NA	NA	TRBV1	TRBJ2-1	TSSQDRNGGAQF
NA	NA	TRBV12-3/TRBV12-4	TRBJ2-7	ASSLERGEQY
NA	once	TRBV11-3	TRBJ2-1	ASSPGLLPKF
TRBD1	NA	TRBV7-6	TRBJ1-1	ASSFKPPGQFPNTEAF
NA	NA	TRBV12-5	TRBJ2-7	ASRPGSSSYYEQY
TRBD2	NA	TRBV19	TRBJ2-2	ASSEAAGAGDTGELF
TRBD1	NA	TRBV10-3	TRBJ1-2	AISVDRGDGYT
NA	NA	TRBV3-1/TRBV3-2	TRBJ1-6	ASSQRQINSPLH
NA	NA	TRBV28	TRBJ1-2	ASSIGTPYTYGYT
TRBD1	NA	TRBV14	TRBJ2-1	ASGGQGNANEQF
NA	NA	TRBV7-9	TRBJ2-2	ASRQTNTGELF
TRBD1	NA	TRBV29-1	TRBJ2-3	SGEGQGKDTQY